This T cell receptor (beta chain) was obtained from a study of control samples from healthy donors and cancer patients. TCRdb's copy holds only in-frame clones and misses some; the assay was immunoSEQ multiplex PCR. The data hold 150,000 or so clones, with roughly 94% observed a single time. The CDR3 covers 16 residues. CDR1 and CDR2 (germline): SGHRS, YFSETQ. Trimming shortened V by 0 bases and J by 0 bases, and 11 bases separated the two germline ends. Sequencing input: PBMCs. This TCR came from a man aged 55 to 70 with colorectal cancer. V gene TRBV5-1 combines with J gene TRBJ2-3, with D possibly being TRBD2 (5 bases). DNA of the CDR3: TGCGCCAGCAGCTTGGGGGCAGGACTTAGCACAGATACGCAGTATTTT. Residues: CASSLGAGLSTDTQYF.